This TCR beta chain was identified in a study of identical twins. Study observations and caveats: Excess sharing between twins was weaker in beta out-of-frame sequences. While abundant cord blood beta clonotypes carried fewer insertions, memory repertoires showed no such pattern. Out-of-frame alpha sequences common to twins were enriched for low generation probability.

Details on this clonotype: Its target is not known.

Germline V gene data show CDR1 as SQVTM and CDR2 as ANQGSEA. The CDR3 is 12 amino acids. Trimming took off 6 bases at V and 7 bases at J, with 15 bases between the two ends. In TCRdb, the 5' RACE reads were re-called with MiXCR into one record per CDR3 protein. The repertoire consists of around 690,000 distinct CDR3 sequences, with less than 25% occurring once and the leading ten covering 4% to 5.5%. This sample was shared with a second study, whose subject was T cells expressing NK-cell markers. That publication notes: Among a few donors, these clonotypes also ranked first in the CD3+CD56-NKG2C+ fraction.

The sequencing input was PBMCs. The sequence derives from a woman under 30 in good health. The chain carries TRBV29-1 and TRBJ1-2; D is perhaps TRBD1 (5 bases). As DNA, the CDR3 is TGCAGCGTCGGAGGAGGGGCCTTTGGCTACACCTTC. Translation: CSVGGGAFGYTF.